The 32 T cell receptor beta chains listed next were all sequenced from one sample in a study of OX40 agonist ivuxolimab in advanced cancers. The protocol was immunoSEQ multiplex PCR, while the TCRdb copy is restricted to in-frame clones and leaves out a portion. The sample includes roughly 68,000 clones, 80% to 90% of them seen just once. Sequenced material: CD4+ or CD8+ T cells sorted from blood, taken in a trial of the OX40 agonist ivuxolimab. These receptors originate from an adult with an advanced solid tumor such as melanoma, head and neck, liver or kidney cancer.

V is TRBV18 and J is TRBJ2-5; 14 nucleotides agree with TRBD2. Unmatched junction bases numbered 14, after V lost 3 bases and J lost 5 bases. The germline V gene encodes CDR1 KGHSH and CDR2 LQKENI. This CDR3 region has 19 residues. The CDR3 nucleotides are TGTGCCAGCTCACCGACACCCGCCGGACTAGCGGGGGGCGGGGAGACCCAGTACTTC. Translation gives CASSPTPAGLAGGGETQYF.

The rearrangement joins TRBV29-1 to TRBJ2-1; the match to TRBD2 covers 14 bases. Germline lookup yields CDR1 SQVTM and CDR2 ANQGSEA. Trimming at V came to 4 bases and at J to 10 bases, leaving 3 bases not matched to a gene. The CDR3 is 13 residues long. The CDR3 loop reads CSVAGLAGGEQFF. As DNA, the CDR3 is TGCAGCGTTGCTGGACTAGCGGGGGGCGAGCAGTTCTTC.

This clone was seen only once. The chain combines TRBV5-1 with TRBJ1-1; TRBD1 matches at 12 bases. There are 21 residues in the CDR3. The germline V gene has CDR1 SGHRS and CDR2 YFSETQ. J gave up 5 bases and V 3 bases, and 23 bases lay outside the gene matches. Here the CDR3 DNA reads TGCGCCAGCAGCTCCGGCCTTTCGGGTGGCGGGACAGGGGGCGCGGGAACTGAAGCTTTCTTT. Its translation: CASSSGLSGGGTGGAGTEAFF.

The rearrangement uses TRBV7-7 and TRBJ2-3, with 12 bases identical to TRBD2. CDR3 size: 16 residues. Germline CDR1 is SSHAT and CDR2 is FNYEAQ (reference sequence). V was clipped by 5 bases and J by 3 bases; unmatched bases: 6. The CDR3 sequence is CASSPGLAGRTDTQYF. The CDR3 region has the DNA TGTGCCAGCAGCCCCGGACTAGCGGGGAGGACAGATACGCAGTATTTT.

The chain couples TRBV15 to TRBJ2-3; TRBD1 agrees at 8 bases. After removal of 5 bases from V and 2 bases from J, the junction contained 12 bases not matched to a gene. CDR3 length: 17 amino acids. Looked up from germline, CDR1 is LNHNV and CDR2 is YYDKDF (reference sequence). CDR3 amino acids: CATSRGRRQGSTDTQYF. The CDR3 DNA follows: TGTGCCACCAGCCGGGGAAGGAGACAGGGGTCCACAGATACGCAGTATTTT. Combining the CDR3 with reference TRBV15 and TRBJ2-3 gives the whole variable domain DAMVIQNPRYQVTQFGKPVTLSCSQTLNHNVMYWYQQKSSQAPKLLFHYYDKDFNNEADTPDNFQSRRPNTSFCFLDIRSPGLGDTAMYLCATSRGRRQGSTDTQYFGPGTRLTVL.

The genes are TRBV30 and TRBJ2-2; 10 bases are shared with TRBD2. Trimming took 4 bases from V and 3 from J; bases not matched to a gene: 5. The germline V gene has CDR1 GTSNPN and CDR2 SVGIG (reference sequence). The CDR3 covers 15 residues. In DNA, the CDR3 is TGTGCCTGGAACCCTAGCGGGGGAGACACCGGGGAGCTGTTTTTT. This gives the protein CAWNPSGGDTGELFF.

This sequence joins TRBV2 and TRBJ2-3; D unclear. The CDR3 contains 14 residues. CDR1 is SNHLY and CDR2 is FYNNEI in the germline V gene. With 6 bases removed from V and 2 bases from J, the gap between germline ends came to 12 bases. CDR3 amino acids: CASRVGSSTDTQYF. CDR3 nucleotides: TGTGCCAGCAGGGTCGGATCGTCCACAGATACGCAGTATTTT. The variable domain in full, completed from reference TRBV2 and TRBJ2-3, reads EPEVTQTPSHQVTQMGQEVILRCVPISNHLYFYWYRQILGQKVEFLVSFYNNEISEKSEIFDDQFSVERPDGSNFTLKIRSTKLEDSAMYFCASRVGSSTDTQYFGPGTRLTVL.

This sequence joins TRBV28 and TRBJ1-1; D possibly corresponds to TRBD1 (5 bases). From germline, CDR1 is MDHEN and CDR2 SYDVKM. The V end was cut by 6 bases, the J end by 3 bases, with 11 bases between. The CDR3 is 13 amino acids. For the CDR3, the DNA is TGTGCCAGCAGCCCCGACAGAGACACTGAAGCTTTCTTT. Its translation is CASSPDRDTEAFF.

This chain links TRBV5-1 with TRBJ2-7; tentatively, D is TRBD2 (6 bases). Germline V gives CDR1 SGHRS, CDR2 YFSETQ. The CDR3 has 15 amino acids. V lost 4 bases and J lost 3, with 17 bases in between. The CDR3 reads CASSPGTDFLYEQYF. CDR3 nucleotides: TGCGCCAGCAGCCCTGGGACTGATTTCCTCTACGAGCAGTACTTC.

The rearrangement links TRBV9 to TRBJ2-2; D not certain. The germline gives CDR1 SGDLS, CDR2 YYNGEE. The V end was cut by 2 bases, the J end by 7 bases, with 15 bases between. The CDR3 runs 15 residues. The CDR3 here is CASSVLPMTGGELFF. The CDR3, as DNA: TGTGCCAGCAGCGTCCTACCCATGACCGGCGGGGAGCTGTTTTTT.

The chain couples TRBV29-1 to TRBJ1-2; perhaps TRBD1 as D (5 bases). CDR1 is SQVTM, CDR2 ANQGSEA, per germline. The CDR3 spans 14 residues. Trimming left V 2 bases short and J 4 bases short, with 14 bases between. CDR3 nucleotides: TGCAGCGTTGAAAAGGGGCCCTACTCCTATGGCTACACCTTC. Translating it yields CSVEKGPYSYGYTF.

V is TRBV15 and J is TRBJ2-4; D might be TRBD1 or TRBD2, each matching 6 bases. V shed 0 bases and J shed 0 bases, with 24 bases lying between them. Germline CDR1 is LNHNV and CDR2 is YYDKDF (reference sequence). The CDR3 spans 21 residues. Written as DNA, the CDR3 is TGTGCCACCAGCAGAGAGAGGGGGATAAACGTGGGCGGGGAAGCCAAAAACATTCAGTACTTC. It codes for CATSRERGINVGGEAKNIQYF.

The CDR3 sequence: CASSYGASLADTQYF. The CDR3 coding sequence is TGTGCCAGCAGTTACGGTGCCTCCCTAGCAGATACGCAGTATTTT. This chain uses TRBV6-5 with TRBJ2-3; no firm D call. This CDR3 is built from 15 residues. The germline V gene encodes CDR1 MNHEY and CDR2 SVGAGI. Trimming pared 2 bases from V and 4 bases from J, leaving 13 bases between.

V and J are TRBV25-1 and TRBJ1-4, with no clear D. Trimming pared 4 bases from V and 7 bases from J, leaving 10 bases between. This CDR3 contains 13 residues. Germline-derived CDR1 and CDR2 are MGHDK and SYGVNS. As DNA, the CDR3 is TGTGCCAGCAGTGCGTGGCGAGGTGAAAAACTGTTTTTT. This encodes CASSAWRGEKLFF.

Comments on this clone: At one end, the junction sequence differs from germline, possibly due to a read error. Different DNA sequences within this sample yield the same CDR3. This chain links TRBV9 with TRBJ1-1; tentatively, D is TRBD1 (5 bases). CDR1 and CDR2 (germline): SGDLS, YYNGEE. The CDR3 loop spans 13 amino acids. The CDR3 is CASSVVRGSDAFF. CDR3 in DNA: TGTGCCAGTAGCGTAGTTAGGGGAAGTGATGCTTTCTTT.

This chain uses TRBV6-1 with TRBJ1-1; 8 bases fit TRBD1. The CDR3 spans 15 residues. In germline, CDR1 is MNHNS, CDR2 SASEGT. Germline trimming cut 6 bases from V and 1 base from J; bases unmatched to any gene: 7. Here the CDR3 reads CASRDRDRQNTEAFF. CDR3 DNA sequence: TGTGCCAGCAGGGACCGGGACAGGCAGAACACTGAAGCTTTCTTT.

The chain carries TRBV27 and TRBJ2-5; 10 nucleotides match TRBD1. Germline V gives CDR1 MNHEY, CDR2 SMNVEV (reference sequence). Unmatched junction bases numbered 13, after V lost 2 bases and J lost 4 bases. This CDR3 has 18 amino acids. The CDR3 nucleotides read TGTGCCAGCAGTTTAACGGGGGCCGGGACAGGGGTCCGAGAGACCCAGTACTTC. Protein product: CASSLTGAGTGVRETQYF.

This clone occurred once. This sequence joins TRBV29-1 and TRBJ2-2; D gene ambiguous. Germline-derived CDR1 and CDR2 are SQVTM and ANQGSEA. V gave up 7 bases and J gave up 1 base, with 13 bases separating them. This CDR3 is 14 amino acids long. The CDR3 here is CSAKAAGNTGELFF. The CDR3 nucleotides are TGCAGCGCGAAGGCGGCAGGGAACACCGGGGAGCTGTTTTTT.

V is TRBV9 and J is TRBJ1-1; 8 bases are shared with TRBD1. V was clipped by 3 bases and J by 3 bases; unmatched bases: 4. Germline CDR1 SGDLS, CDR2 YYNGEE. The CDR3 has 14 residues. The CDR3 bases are TGTGCCAGCAGCGCCCAGACAGGGGACACTGAAGCTTTCTTT. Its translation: CASSAQTGDTEAFF.

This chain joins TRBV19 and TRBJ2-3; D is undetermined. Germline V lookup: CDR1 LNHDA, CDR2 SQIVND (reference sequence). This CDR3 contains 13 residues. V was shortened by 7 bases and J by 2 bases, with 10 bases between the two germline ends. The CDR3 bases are TGTGCCAGTAAAGGCAGGACCACAGATACGCAGTATTTT. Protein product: CASKGRTTDTQYF.

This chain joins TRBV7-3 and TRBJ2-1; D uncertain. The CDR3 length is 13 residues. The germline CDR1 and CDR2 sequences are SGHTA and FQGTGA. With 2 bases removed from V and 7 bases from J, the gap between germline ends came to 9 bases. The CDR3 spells CASSLPNLNEQFF. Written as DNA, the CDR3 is TGTGCCAGCAGCTTACCGAATTTGAATGAGCAGTTCTTC.

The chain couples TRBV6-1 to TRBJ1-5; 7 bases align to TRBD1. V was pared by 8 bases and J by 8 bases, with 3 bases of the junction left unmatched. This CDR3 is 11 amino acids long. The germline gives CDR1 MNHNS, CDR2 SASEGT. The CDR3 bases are TGTGCCAGCCAGGGGGTGGAGCCCCAGCATTTT. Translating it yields CASQGVEPQHF.

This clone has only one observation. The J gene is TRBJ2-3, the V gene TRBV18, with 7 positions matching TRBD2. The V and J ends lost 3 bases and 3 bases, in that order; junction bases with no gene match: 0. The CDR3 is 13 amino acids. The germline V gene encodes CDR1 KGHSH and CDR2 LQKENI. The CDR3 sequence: CASSPGLTDTQYF. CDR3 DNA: TGTGCCAGCTCACCGGGACTAACAGATACGCAGTATTTT.

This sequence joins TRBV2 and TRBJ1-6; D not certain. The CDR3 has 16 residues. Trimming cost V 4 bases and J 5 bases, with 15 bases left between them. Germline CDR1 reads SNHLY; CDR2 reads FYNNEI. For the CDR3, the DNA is TGTGCCAGCAGTGGACCTCCTCTACGAAATAATTCACCCCTCCACTTT. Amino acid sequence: CASSGPPLRNNSPLHF.

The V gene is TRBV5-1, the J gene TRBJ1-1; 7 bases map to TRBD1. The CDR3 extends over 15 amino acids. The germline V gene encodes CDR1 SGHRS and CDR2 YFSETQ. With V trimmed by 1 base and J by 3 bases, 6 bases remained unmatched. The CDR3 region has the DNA TGCGCCAGCAGCTTGTCTGGCAGGGGGGACACTGAAGCTTTCTTT. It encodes CASSLSGRGDTEAFF.

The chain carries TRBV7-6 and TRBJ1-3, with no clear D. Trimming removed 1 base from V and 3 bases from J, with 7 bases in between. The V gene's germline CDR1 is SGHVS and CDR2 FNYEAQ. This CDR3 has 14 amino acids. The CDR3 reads CASSLGADGNTIYF. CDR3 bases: TGTGCCAGCAGCTTAGGGGCAGATGGAAACACCATATATTTT.

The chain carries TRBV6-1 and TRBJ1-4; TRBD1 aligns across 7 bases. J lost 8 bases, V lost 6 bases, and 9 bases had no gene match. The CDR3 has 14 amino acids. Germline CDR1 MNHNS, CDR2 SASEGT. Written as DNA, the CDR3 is TGTGCCAGCAGCGAGGGACAGATCCGGGAAAAACTGTTTTTT. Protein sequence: CASSEGQIREKLFF.

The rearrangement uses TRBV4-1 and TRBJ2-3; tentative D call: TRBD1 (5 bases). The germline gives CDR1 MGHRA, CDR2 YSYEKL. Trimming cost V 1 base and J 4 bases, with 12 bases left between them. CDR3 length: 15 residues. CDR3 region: CASSQVLRQPDTQYF. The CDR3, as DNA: TGCGCCAGCAGCCAAGTTCTGAGACAGCCAGATACGCAGTATTTT.

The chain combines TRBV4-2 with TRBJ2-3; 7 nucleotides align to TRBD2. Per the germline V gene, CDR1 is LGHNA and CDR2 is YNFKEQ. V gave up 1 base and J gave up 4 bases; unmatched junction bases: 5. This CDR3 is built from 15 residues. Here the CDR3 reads CASSQGGREADTQYF. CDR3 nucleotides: TGTGCCAGCAGCCAAGGAGGGAGGGAAGCAGATACGCAGTATTTT.

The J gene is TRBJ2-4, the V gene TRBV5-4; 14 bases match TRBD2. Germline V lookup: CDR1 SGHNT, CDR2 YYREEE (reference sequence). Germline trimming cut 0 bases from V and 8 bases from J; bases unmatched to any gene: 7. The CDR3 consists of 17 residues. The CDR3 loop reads CASSLGLAGGQADIQYF. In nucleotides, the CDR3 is TGTGCCAGCAGCTTGGGACTAGCGGGGGGGCAAGCGGACATTCAGTACTTC.

CDR3 in DNA: TGTGCCAGCAGTTATCCTCCCGCGGGGAATGAGCAGTTCTTC. It yields the protein CASSYPPAGNEQFF. The chain carries TRBV6-5 and TRBJ2-1; possibly TRBD2 for D (6 bases). CDR3 length: 14 amino acids. V was cut by 3 bases and J by 7 bases, with 13 bases left in between. CDR1 is MNHEY and CDR2 is SVGAGI in the germline V gene.

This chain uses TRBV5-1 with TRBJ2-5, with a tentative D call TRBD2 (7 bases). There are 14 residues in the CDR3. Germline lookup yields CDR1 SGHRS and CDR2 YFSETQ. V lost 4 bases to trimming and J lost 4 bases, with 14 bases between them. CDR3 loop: CASSPSGGTETQYF. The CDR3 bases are TGCGCCAGCAGCCCCTCGGGGGGCACAGAGACCCAGTACTTC. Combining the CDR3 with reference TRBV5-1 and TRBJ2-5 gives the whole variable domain KAGVTQTPRYLIKTRGQQVTLSCSPISGHRSVSWYQQTPGQGLQFLFEYFSETQRNKGNFPGRFSGRQFSNSRSEMNVSTLELGDSALYLCASSPSGGTETQYFGPGTRLLVL.